This passage covers 4 T cell receptor beta chains from one sample sequenced in a study of tissue T cells after allogeneic stem cell transplantation. Data came from immunoSEQ multiplex PCR; TCRdb stores just in-frame clones and leaves some out. This table holds about 6,600 clones, roughly 45% found once. Time point defined: mouse harvest day 7 after allogeneic transplant. Tail vein injection delivered 10^7 T-cell-depleted bone marrow cells and 10^6 splenic CD5+ T cells. The source material was lymph node tissue. These receptors originate from a female BALB/c mouse given C57BL/6 T cells with graft-versus-host disease after an allogeneic hematopoietic cell transplant.

By proportion, this clone is medium-sized. Gene names are the mouse ones. CDR3 in amino acids: CASSSTLNYAEQFF. The covered CDR3 bases are TGTGCCAGCAGTTCGACACTTAACTATGCTGAGCAGTTC. The chain recombines TRBV15 with TRBJ2-1; D is uncertain. The read stops 1 residue short of the end of the CDR3; the missing end is completed from the germline J gene. The V gene's germline CDR1 is SGHND and CDR2 FRSKSL. Trimming cost V 4 bases and J 0 bases, with 7 bases left between them. This CDR3 comprises 14 residues.

Details on this clone: Any gene name here is a mouse gene name. Read data end 1 residue before the CDR3 end; the end is taken from the germline J gene. The J gene is TRBJ1-1, the V gene TRBV1; D not resolved. Between the trimmed V and J ends, which lost 1 base and 1 base, there was a span of 4 bases. The CDR3 length is 13 residues. Germline V lookup: CDR1 NSQYPW, CDR2 LRSPGD (reference sequence). CDR3 in amino acids: CTCSAGGNTEVFF. The covered CDR3 bases are TGCACCTGCAGTGCAGGGGGAAACACAGAAGTCTTC.

Worth noting for this clone: Gene names denote mouse genes. The read finishes 1 residue shy of the CDR3 end, and the germline J gene is used to complete it. The V gene is TRBV3, the J gene TRBJ1-1; 7 bases are a match to TRBD1. Germline lookup yields CDR1 SNHLY and CDR2 FYNGKV (reference sequence). CDR3 length: 15 amino acids. With 1 base clipped from V and 0 bases from J, the junction kept 2 bases outside the gene matches. The CDR3 DNA, read in part, is TGTGCCAGCAGCTTAGAGGGGACAGCAAACACAGAAGTCTTC. Translated: CASSLEGTANTEVF. The whole CDR3 sequence is CASSLEGTANTEVFF.

By share of the sample, this clone is medium-sized. Gene and germline names: mouse. The read comes to an end 1 residue before the CDR3 does, leaving the germline J gene to fill in the end. The chain has TRBV12-2 and TRBJ1-5; the D gene is possibly TRBD1 (6 bases). Germline CDR1 SGHLS, CDR2 HYDKME. This CDR3 spans 13 amino acids. V dropped 0 bases and J dropped 7 bases, with 9 bases sitting between them. The CDR3: CASSLGGAQAPLF. The covered CDR3 bases are TGTGCCAGCTCTCTCGGGGGGGCGCAGGCTCCGCTT.